This TCR beta chain stems from a study of blood T cells in healthy people across ages. This clonotype was recorded many times. The second PCR ran roughly 7 to 12 cycles with a sample-barcoded 5' primer and J-beta primers. TCRdb used MiXCR to reprocess the 5' RACE reads, holding one entry per CDR3 protein. The profile shows fewer than 1,200,000 distinct CDR3 sequences, roughly a quarter of them singletons. The CDR3 runs to 14 residues. CDR1 and CDR2 (germline): MGHRA, YSYEKL. V was clipped by 7 bases and J by 3 bases; unmatched bases: 8. These data also featured in a second study, about T cells of mothers and their children.

The sample comprised blood. The receptor's source is a girl aged 2 to 9 in good health. The chain joins TRBV4-1 to TRBJ2-5; 7 bases are shared with TRBD2. This chain's CDR3 is CASTPRGGEETQYF. CDR3 DNA sequence: TGCGCCAGCACCCCCCGCGGGGGAGAAGAGACCCAGTACTTC.